Following are 32 T cell receptor beta chains from one sample sequenced in a study of blood T cell repertoires in COVID-19. TCRdb keeps only in-frame clones here, not all; method: immunoSEQ multiplex PCR. The sample consists of fewer than 250,000 clones, approximately 87% of them appearing once. Sample: peripheral blood. The origin of the receptors is a woman between 50 and 59 years old with acute or convalescent COVID-19.

A few counts support this clone. The J gene is TRBJ1-1, the V gene TRBV9; D is unclear. The ends were cut back, 4 bases at V and 7 bases at J, with 14 bases in the middle. Per the germline V gene, CDR1 is SGDLS and CDR2 is YYNGEE. The CDR3 runs to 13 residues. The CDR3 protein is CASSPRGVHEAFF. The CDR3 DNA is TGTGCCAGCAGCCCCCGCGGGGTCCATGAAGCTTTCTTT.

This rearrangement joins TRBV6-2 or TRBV6-3 to TRBJ2-1, with 7 bases fitting TRBD2. Trimming took 2 bases from V and 8 from J; bases not matched to a gene: 9. Germline CDR1 and CDR2: MNHEY and SVGEGT. The CDR3 is 15 residues long. CDR3 sequence: CASSYPGTTRDEQFF. For the CDR3, the DNA is TGTGCCAGCAGTTACCCCGGGACTACGCGCGATGAGCAGTTCTTC.

Here the CDR3 reads CSVGLAGGPHNEQFF. In DNA, the CDR3 is TGCAGCGTTGGGCTAGCGGGAGGACCCCACAATGAGCAGTTCTTC. The V gene is TRBV29-1, the J gene TRBJ2-1; 11 bases fit TRBD2. The length of the CDR3 is 15 residues. Trimming took 4 bases from V and 5 from J; bases not matched to a gene: 7. Germline CDR1 is SQVTM and CDR2 is ANQGSEA.

V usage is TRBV6-1 and J usage is TRBJ2-4, with D unclear. CDR1 MNHNS and CDR2 SASEGT come from the germline V gene. V was clipped by 3 bases and J by 0 bases, with 12 bases between them. The CDR3 has 16 amino acids. The CDR3 region has the DNA TGTGCCAGCAGTGACGAAGGCGGATTAGCCAAAAACATTCAGTACTTC. It is translated as CASSDEGGLAKNIQYF.

The gene calls are TRBV15 and TRBJ2-5; D is ambiguous. Trimming took 1 base from V and 4 from J, leaving 4 bases between them. Germline V gene lookup returns CDR1 LNHNV and CDR2 YYDKDF (reference sequence). CDR3 length: 12 amino acids. The CDR3 loop reads CATSRVRETQYF. The CDR3, as DNA: TGTGCCACCAGCAGAGTCCGAGAGACCCAGTACTTC.

In its sample, this clone was seen once. V gene TRBV10-2 combines with J gene TRBJ2-5; TRBD2 agrees at 9 bases. Germline V lookup: CDR1 WSHSY, CDR2 SAAADI. The CDR3 has 16 amino acids. Losses at the gene ends were 3 bases for V and 3 bases for J; bases not matched to a gene: 8. CDR3 bases: TGCGCCAGCAGTGATCAGGGCGGGGGGGCCAAAGAGACCCAGTACTTC. It specifies CASSDQGGGAKETQYF.

This clone was detected a few times. J is TRBJ1-1 and V is TRBV6-2 or TRBV6-3; 7 bases map to TRBD1. V gave up 5 bases and J gave up 2 bases; unmatched junction bases: 8. The CDR3 extends over 15 amino acids. The germline V gene encodes CDR1 MNHEY and CDR2 SVGEGT. In DNA, the CDR3 is TGTGCCAGCAGTCCGATCCGGACAGGAAACACTGAAGCTTTCTTT. Amino acid sequence: CASSPIRTGNTEAFF.

The chain uses TRBV7-9 and TRBJ2-5, with D tentatively TRBD2 (5 bases). The germline V and J ends were trimmed by 1 base and 1 base, with 7 bases remaining between them. From germline, CDR1 is SEHNR and CDR2 FQNEAQ (reference sequence). This CDR3 region has 14 residues. The CDR3 DNA is TGTGCCAGCAGCTTAGGACTACCCCAAGAGACCCAGTACTTC. Translating gives CASSLGLPQETQYF.

V gene TRBV19 combines with J gene TRBJ2-1, with 9 bases identical to TRBD2. Germline V lookup: CDR1 LNHDA, CDR2 SQIVND (reference sequence). The CDR3 has 16 residues. V shed 2 bases and J 4 bases; nucleotides not matched to a gene: 6. CDR3 in amino acids: CASSIRAAGGYNEQFF. CDR3 DNA: TGTGCCAGTAGTATAAGAGCAGCGGGAGGATACAATGAGCAGTTCTTC.

This chain joins TRBV6-5 and TRBJ2-7; 9 bases line up with TRBD1. Germline-derived CDR1 and CDR2 are MNHEY and SVGAGI. Losses at the gene ends were 7 bases for V and 1 base for J; bases not matched to a gene: 5. The CDR3 is 14 residues long. CDR3 amino acids: CASTGQGISYEQYF. CDR3 DNA: TGTGCCAGCACGGGACAGGGAATTTCCTACGAGCAGTACTTC.

The chain couples TRBV3-1 (or the pseudogene TRBV3-2) to TRBJ2-5, with 9 bases that match TRBD2. The CDR3 runs 14 residues. CDR1 is LGHDT and CDR2 is YNNKEL in the germline V gene (reference sequence). V lost 3 bases, J lost 10 bases, and 9 bases stayed unmatched. CDR3 DNA sequence: TGTGCCAGCAGCCATCGAGCGGGAGGTCAGCGCCAGTACTTC. Residues: CASSHRAGGQRQYF.

The V call is TRBV4-2, the J call TRBJ1-2, with D hard to call. The germline V and J ends were trimmed by 4 bases and 4 bases, with 7 bases remaining between them. The CDR3 loop spans 12 amino acids. The germline CDR1 and CDR2 sequences are LGHNA and YNFKEQ. The CDR3 here is CASSPGIYGYTF. CDR3 nucleotide sequence: TGTGCCAGCAGCCCCGGGATCTATGGCTACACCTTC.

The chain couples TRBV5-1 to TRBJ1-1, with 7 positions matching TRBD1. The ends lost 2 bases at V and 5 bases at J; junction bases unmatched: 6. There are 14 residues in the CDR3. Germline CDR1 is SGHRS and CDR2 is YFSETQ. The CDR3 DNA sequence: TGCGCCAGCAGCTTAGGGGGCTTAGGGACTGAAGCTTTCTTT. Translation gives CASSLGGLGTEAFF.

The gene calls are TRBV7-9 and TRBJ2-7; the D gene is possibly TRBD2 (6 bases). CDR1 and CDR2 (germline): SEHNR, FQNEAQ (reference sequence). There are 13 residues in the CDR3. The ends were cut back, 1 base at V and 3 bases at J, with 7 bases in the middle. The CDR3 nucleotides are TGTGCCAGCAGCTTAGGGGGGGACTACGAGCAGTACTTC. Its protein is CASSLGGDYEQYF.

The chain recombines TRBV12-5 with TRBJ1-5, with D perhaps TRBD1 (5 bases). There are 13 residues in the CDR3. Trimming pared 6 bases from V and 4 bases from J, leaving 10 bases between. CDR1 and CDR2 from the germline V gene are LGHNT and FRNRAP. The CDR3 DNA reads TGTGCTAGTGGCCGGGGGTTTAATCAGCCCCAGCATTTT. Amino acids: CASGRGFNQPQHF. The whole variable domain, filled in from reference TRBV12-5 and TRBJ1-5, reads DARVTQTPRHKVTEMGQEVTMRCQPILGHNTVFWYRQTMMQGLELLAYFRNRAPLDDSGMPKDRFSAEMPDATLATLKIQPSEPRDSAVYFCASGRGFNQPQHFGDGTRLSIL.

The genes are TRBV30 and TRBJ1-3; the D gene is possibly TRBD1 (5 bases). CDR1 GTSNPN and CDR2 SVGIG come from the germline V gene (reference sequence). The germline V and J ends were trimmed by 0 bases and 0 bases, with 15 bases remaining between them. The CDR3 has 17 amino acids. This CDR3 is CAWSVAPTASSGNTIYF. For the CDR3, the DNA is TGTGCCTGGAGTGTAGCCCCGACAGCCAGCTCTGGAAACACCATATATTTT.

This clone was detected a few times. The J gene is TRBJ1-3, the V gene TRBV25-1; TRBD1 might be the D (6 bases). The germline V and J ends were trimmed by 1 base and 0 bases, with 13 bases remaining between them. The CDR3 is made up of 17 amino acids. Germline V gene lookup returns CDR1 MGHDK and CDR2 SYGVNS. This CDR3 is CASSEWGTGISGNTIYF. CDR3 DNA sequence: TGTGCCAGCAGTGAATGGGGTACAGGGATCTCTGGAAACACCATATATTTT.

The chain carries TRBV3-1 (or the pseudogene TRBV3-2) and TRBJ1-1, with 8 bases aligning to TRBD1. V lost 5 bases, J lost 6 bases, and 8 bases stayed unmatched. Germline assignment: CDR1 LGHDT and CDR2 YNNKEL (reference sequence). The CDR3 spans 14 residues. The CDR3 region has the DNA TGTGCCAGCAGCTCGTATTTGGGACAGGCTGAAGCTTTCTTT. Translating it yields CASSSYLGQAEAFF.

The J gene is TRBJ2-5, the V gene TRBV5-1, with 9 bases lining up with TRBD2. The CDR3 runs to 16 residues. After removal of 0 bases from V and 2 bases from J, the junction contained 5 bases not matched to a gene. CDR1 is SGHRS, CDR2 YFSETQ, per germline. The CDR3 DNA is TGCGCCAGCAGCTTGGGGAGTAGCGGGGGACAAGAGACCCAGTACTTC. Encoded protein: CASSLGSSGGQETQYF.

This clone has a handful of counts. The chain employs TRBV3-1 (or the pseudogene TRBV3-2) and TRBJ2-2; weak D call: TRBD1 (5 bases). V was shortened by 2 bases and J by 6 bases, with 7 bases between the two germline ends. This CDR3 comprises 13 residues. Per germline, CDR1 LGHDT and CDR2 YNNKEL (reference sequence). CDR3 sequence reads: CASSQPGSGELFF. CDR3 bases: TGTGCCAGCAGCCAACCAGGGTCCGGGGAGCTGTTTTTT.

The V and J genes are TRBV5-4 and TRBJ1-1; D gene ambiguous. V dropped 0 bases and J dropped 11 bases, with 17 bases sitting between them. The germline V gene encodes CDR1 SGHNT and CDR2 YYREEE (reference sequence). The CDR3 is made up of 14 amino acids. The CDR3 coding sequence is TGTGCCAGCAGCTTGGCAGGCAGGCCCCTGAATGCTTTCTTT. It translates to CASSLAGRPLNAFF.

The chain recombines TRBV13 with TRBJ1-1, with 9 bases lining up with TRBD1. Germline CDR1 and CDR2: PRHDT and FYEKMQ (reference sequence). This CDR3 is 13 amino acids long. Losses at the gene ends were 4 bases for V and 6 bases for J; bases not matched to a gene: 3. The CDR3 sequence is CASSWGQGPEAFF. The CDR3 region has the DNA TGTGCCAGCAGCTGGGGACAGGGACCTGAAGCTTTCTTT.

This chain joins TRBV15 and TRBJ2-5; 9 bases are a match to TRBD1. V dropped 0 bases and J dropped 7; count of bases not matched to a gene: 9. This CDR3 has 16 amino acids. Germline V lookup: CDR1 LNHNV, CDR2 YYDKDF (reference sequence). CDR3 in DNA: TGTGCCACCAGCAGAGATCTGGGACAGGGCGAAAGGACCCAGTACTTC. Protein product: CATSRDLGQGERTQYF.

V is TRBV2 and J is TRBJ2-3; 8 nucleotides line up with TRBD1. This CDR3 is 14 amino acids long. Per the germline V gene, CDR1 is SNHLY and CDR2 is FYNNEI. V was clipped by 6 bases and J by 3 bases; unmatched bases: 5. DNA of the CDR3: TGTGCCAGCAGCGGACAGGGTATAACAGATACGCAGTATTTT. Protein: CASSGQGITDTQYF.

This sequence joins TRBV2 and TRBJ2-1, with 7 bases identical to TRBD1. CDR1 is SNHLY, CDR2 FYNNEI, per germline. The length of the CDR3 is 14 residues. J lost 4 bases, V lost 5 bases, and 5 bases had no gene match. Here the CDR3 DNA reads TGTGCCAGCAGTCCCATGACAGGGTACAATGAGCAGTTCTTC. It translates to CASSPMTGYNEQFF.

V is TRBV11-2 and J is TRBJ2-1; the match to TRBD2 covers 8 bases. Germline V gene data show CDR1 as SGHAT and CDR2 as FQNNGV. The CDR3 is 16 residues long. V lost 2 bases, J lost 2 bases, and 5 bases stayed unmatched. For the CDR3, the DNA is TGTGCCAGCAGCTTACAACTAGCGGTCGCCTACAATGAGCAGTTCTTC. This sequence encodes CASSLQLAVAYNEQFF.

This clone came up a few times. This chain joins TRBV20-1 and TRBJ1-5; D may be TRBD1 (5 bases). With 3 bases removed from V and 4 bases from J, the gap between germline ends came to 7 bases. The CDR3 spans 12 residues. Germline CDR1 and CDR2: DFQATT and SNEGSKA (reference sequence). Written as DNA, the CDR3 is TGCAGTGCTAGTCGGGGGAATCAGCCCCAGCATTTT. Its translation: CSASRGNQPQHF.

The V call is TRBV28, the J call TRBJ2-3, with TRBD2 matching 10 bases. Germline-derived CDR1 and CDR2 are MDHEN and SYDVKM. The CDR3 has 15 amino acids. Losses at the gene ends were 7 bases for V and 5 bases for J; bases not matched to a gene: 9. The CDR3 nucleotides read TGTGCCAGCACCACAAGCGGGGGGGCCAGAGATACGCAGTATTTT. Translation gives CASTTSGGARDTQYF.

The rearrangement links TRBV10-3 to TRBJ1-1, with TRBD1 identical over 7 bases. CDR3 length equals 14 residues. The trim removed 2 bases at V and 6 bases at J, leaving 6 bases unmatched. Germline-derived CDR1 and CDR2 are ENHRY and SYGVKD. The CDR3 DNA reads as TGTGCCATCAGTGAGGGAGGGGGCCGTGCTGAAGCTTTCTTT. Translating gives CAISEGGGRAEAFF.

The V call is TRBV19, the J call TRBJ1-5; D is ambiguous. Germline values: CDR1 LNHDA, CDR2 SQIVND (reference sequence). This CDR3 has 14 amino acids. The V end lost 3 bases, the J end lost 7 bases, and 13 bases lay between the germline ends. The CDR3 loop is CASSIQDHGQPQHF. CDR3 sequence (DNA): TGTGCCAGTAGTATCCAGGATCATGGGCAGCCCCAGCATTTT.

The chain uses TRBV29-1 and TRBJ1-2; 9 bases align to TRBD1. The CDR3 spans 13 residues. Germline lookup yields CDR1 SQVTM and CDR2 ANQGSEA. V was clipped by 6 bases and J by 3 bases; unmatched bases: 5. The CDR3 reads CSVSTGGDYGYTF. The DNA for the CDR3 is TGCAGCGTCTCGACAGGGGGGGACTATGGCTACACCTTC. Drawing the rest from reference TRBV29-1 and TRBJ1-2, the complete variable domain is SAVISQKPSRDICQRGTSLTIQCQVDSQVTMMFWYRQQPGQSLTLIATANQGSEATYESGFVIDKFPISRPNLTFSTLTVSNMSPEDSSIYLCSVSTGGDYGYTFGSGTRLTVV.

The gene calls are TRBV14 and TRBJ2-1, with a weak D call TRBD2 (5 bases). In germline, CDR1 is SGHDN, CDR2 FVKESK. The ends were cut back, 4 bases at V and 0 bases at J, with 7 bases in the middle. CDR3 length: 14 amino acids. The CDR3 spells CASSRGGSYNEQFF. CDR3 sequence (DNA): TGTGCCAGCAGCCGCGGAGGCTCCTACAATGAGCAGTTCTTC.